These 13 T cell receptor beta chains originate from one sample sequenced in a study of blood T cell repertoires in COVID-19. Clones were read by immunoSEQ multiplex PCR, and TCRdb kept only the in-frame ones, dropping some. The sample carries 150,000 or so clones, 65% to 85% recorded once. Input material: PBMCs or T cells enriched from blood (not recorded which). The receptors stem from a man between 40 and 49 years old who had recovered from COVID-19.

The CDR3 nucleotides read TGTGCCAGTAGTATCCAGGGCGCGAACACTGAAGCTTTCTTT. It encodes CASSIQGANTEAFF. This sequence joins TRBV19 and TRBJ1-1; weak D call: TRBD1 (5 bases). The V end was cut by 3 bases, the J end by 1 base, with 9 bases between. Germline V gene data show CDR1 as LNHDA and CDR2 as SQIVND (reference sequence). The CDR3 is 14 amino acids.

This clone has a single count. The chain links TRBV5-1 to TRBJ2-5, with no clear D. V lost 4 bases to trimming and J lost 1 base, with 14 bases between them. The CDR3 runs to 15 residues. The germline V gene encodes CDR1 SGHRS and CDR2 YFSETQ. CDR3 nucleotide sequence: TGCGCCAGCAGCAAAGGAGTCGGCCTCCAAGAGACCCAGTACTTC. Translation: CASSKGVGLQETQYF.

This clone was picked up many times. The chain couples TRBV6-1 to TRBJ1-4, with 7 positions matching TRBD1. The CDR3 runs to 15 residues. Per germline, CDR1 MNHNS and CDR2 SASEGT. V trimming: 3 bases; J trimming: 7 bases; junction bases outside the gene matches: 8. The CDR3 DNA reads TGTGCCAGCAGTGATAACACAGGGGTTTCTGAAAAACTGTTTTTT. As protein: CASSDNTGVSEKLFF.

J is TRBJ2-7 and V is TRBV27; D perhaps matches TRBD1 (5 bases). The CDR3 totals 13 residues. Germline values: CDR1 MNHEY, CDR2 SMNVEV (reference sequence). The V end lost 2 bases, the J end lost 3 bases, and 8 bases lay between the germline ends. CDR3: CASSLHRFYEQYV. CDR3 coding DNA: TGTGCCAGCAGTTTACACAGGTTCTACGAGCAGTACGTC.

V usage is TRBV6-1 and J usage is TRBJ1-5; D remains unclear. The CDR3 covers 15 residues. With 2 bases removed from V and 1 base from J, the gap between germline ends came to 9 bases. CDR1 and CDR2 from the germline V gene are MNHNS and SASEGT. CDR3 coding DNA: TGTGCCAGCAGTGAAACCCTGGAGAGCAATCAGCCCCAGCATTTT. Amino acid sequence: CASSETLESNQPQHF.

This clone was seen just once. The chain is built from TRBV6-1 and TRBJ1-3; 7 nucleotides align to TRBD1. The germline CDR1 and CDR2 sequences are MNHNS and SASEGT. The CDR3 spans 15 residues. The ends lost 1 base at V and 2 bases at J; junction bases unmatched: 2. In DNA form, the CDR3 reads TGTGCCAGCAGTGAAGGACAGGGAACTGGAAACACCATATATTTT. Translated: CASSEGQGTGNTIYF.

This clone was observed a few times. The rearrangement joins TRBV2 to TRBJ2-5; perhaps TRBD2 as D (5 bases). Trimming took 3 bases from V and 7 from J, leaving 12 bases between them. The germline V gene encodes CDR1 SNHLY and CDR2 FYNNEI. The CDR3 sequence is 13 residues long. CDR3 sequence: CASSETGRGTQYF. The CDR3 DNA reads as TGTGCCAGCAGTGAGACGGGCCGGGGGACCCAGTACTTC.

This clone was picked up one time. This sequence joins TRBV4-2 and TRBJ1-2; 9 bases are a match to TRBD1. The length of the CDR3 is 16 residues. The V and J ends lost 1 base and 5 bases, in that order; junction bases with no gene match: 8. Germline CDR1 and CDR2: LGHNA and YNFKEQ. The CDR3 region is CASSQVRQGDRYGYTF. CDR3 in DNA: TGTGCCAGCAGCCAAGTACGACAGGGGGACCGGTATGGCTACACCTTC.

The chain joins TRBV9 to TRBJ2-3; D may be TRBD2 (7 bases). Looked up from germline, CDR1 is SGDLS and CDR2 is YYNGEE. This CDR3 has 16 residues. The V end lost 0 bases, the J end lost 2 bases, and 13 bases lay between the germline ends. CDR3 residues: CASSVVGGAVTDTQYF. In DNA, the CDR3 is TGTGCCAGCAGCGTAGTTGGGGGGGCGGTCACAGATACGCAGTATTTT.

J is TRBJ1-3 and V is TRBV19; D is uncertain. V lost 5 bases, J lost 2 bases, and 16 bases lay in between. There are 16 residues in the CDR3. The V gene's germline CDR1 is LNHDA and CDR2 SQIVND (reference sequence). This CDR3 is CASSPQVASAGNTIYF. The CDR3, as DNA: TGTGCCAGTAGTCCTCAGGTCGCGAGTGCTGGAAACACCATATATTTT.

This clone has just a few counts. The rearrangement links TRBV5-5 to TRBJ1-2, with 9 bases aligning to TRBD1. Looked up from germline, CDR1 is SGHKS and CDR2 is YYEKEE (reference sequence). The CDR3 loop spans 14 amino acids. The J segment lost 8 bases and the V segment lost 5 bases, leaving 10 bases of the junction unmatched. The CDR3 sequence is CASSILDRGYGYTF. The CDR3 coding sequence is TGTGCCAGCAGTATATTGGACAGGGGATACGGCTACACCTTC.

The chain is built from TRBV3-1 (or the pseudogene TRBV3-2) and TRBJ2-3, with TRBD2 matching over 14 bases. Trimming at V came to 1 base and at J to 0 bases, leaving 6 bases not matched to a gene. This CDR3 is 19 amino acids long. The germline V gene has CDR1 LGHDT and CDR2 YNNKEL (reference sequence). Here the CDR3 reads CASSQGGGLAGASTDTQYF. CDR3 sequence (DNA): TGTGCCAGCAGCCAAGGCGGGGGACTAGCGGGGGCTAGCACAGATACGCAGTATTTT.

This sequence joins TRBV30 and TRBJ1-2, with 9 bases fitting TRBD1. CDR3 size: 13 residues. CDR1 is GTSNPN and CDR2 is SVGIG in the germline V gene (reference sequence). With V trimmed by 1 base and J by 7 bases, 4 bases remained unmatched. Here the CDR3 reads CAWSAQGASGYTF. The CDR3 DNA reads TGTGCCTGGAGTGCACAGGGGGCTAGTGGCTACACCTTC.